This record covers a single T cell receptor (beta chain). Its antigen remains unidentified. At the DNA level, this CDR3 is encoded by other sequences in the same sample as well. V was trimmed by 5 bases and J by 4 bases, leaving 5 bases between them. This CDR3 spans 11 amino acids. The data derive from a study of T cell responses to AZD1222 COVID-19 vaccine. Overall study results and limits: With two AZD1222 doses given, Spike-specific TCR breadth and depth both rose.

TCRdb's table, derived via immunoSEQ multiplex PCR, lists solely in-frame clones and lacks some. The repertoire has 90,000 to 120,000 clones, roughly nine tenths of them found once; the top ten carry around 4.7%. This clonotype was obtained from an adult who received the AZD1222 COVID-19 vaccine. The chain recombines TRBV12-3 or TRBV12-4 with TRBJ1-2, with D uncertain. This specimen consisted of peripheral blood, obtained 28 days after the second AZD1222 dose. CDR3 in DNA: TGTGCCAGCAGTACCGCCTATGGCTACACCTTC. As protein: CASSTAYGYTF.